This T cell receptor (beta chain) is drawn from a study of blood T cell repertoires in COVID-19. Study information: PBMCs, B-cell-depleted T cells, or T cells were the source of the cDNA or gDNA that made up the material.

Original analysis: For nucleated cells, counts were estimated from reference gene primer amplification. The protocol was immunoSEQ multiplex PCR, while the TCRdb copy is restricted to in-frame clones and leaves out a portion. V and J calls and clone size come straight from that table; D and trimming were deduced from the DNA. The profile shows about 240,000 clones, roughly four fifths of them singletons. This clone was observed a handful of times. The CDR3 has 14 residues. Germline lookup yields CDR1 SNHLY and CDR2 FYNNEI. V lost 8 bases and J 0 bases, leaving 10 bases between the germline ends. This sequence originates from a woman aged 70-85 years with acute or convalescent COVID-19. Sequencing used peripheral blood. The chain has TRBV2 and TRBJ1-4; D unresolved. The CDR3 region is CASLGLTTNEKLFF. The CDR3 DNA reads as TGTGCCAGCCTCGGGTTAACAACTAATGAAAAACTGTTTTTT.